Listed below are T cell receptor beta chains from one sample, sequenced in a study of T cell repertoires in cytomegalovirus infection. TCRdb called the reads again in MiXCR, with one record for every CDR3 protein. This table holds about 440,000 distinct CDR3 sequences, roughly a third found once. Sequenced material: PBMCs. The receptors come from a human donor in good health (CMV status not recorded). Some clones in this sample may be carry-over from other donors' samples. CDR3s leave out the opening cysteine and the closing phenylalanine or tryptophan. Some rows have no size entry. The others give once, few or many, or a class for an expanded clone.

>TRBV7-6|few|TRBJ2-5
ASTVIEGLSETQY
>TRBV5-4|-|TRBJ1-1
ASSPGGPEAF
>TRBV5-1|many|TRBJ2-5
ASSLDETQY
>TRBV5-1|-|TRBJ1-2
ASSSVGWDRVVSPAYT
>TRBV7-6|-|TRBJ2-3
ASRDASTDTQY
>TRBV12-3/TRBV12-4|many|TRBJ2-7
ASSPGSPYEQY
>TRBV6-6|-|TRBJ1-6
ASSYTAYNSPLH
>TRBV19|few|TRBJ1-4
ASRGAGPNEKLF
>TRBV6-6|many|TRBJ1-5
ASSPYIQGQDSNQPQH
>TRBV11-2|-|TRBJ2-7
ASSLGQGASEQY
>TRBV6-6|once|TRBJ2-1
ASGIPPDNEQF
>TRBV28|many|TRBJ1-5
ASRSLSTGQPQH
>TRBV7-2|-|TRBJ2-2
ASSLDRGKAGELF
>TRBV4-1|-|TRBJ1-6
ASSQGQNDNSPLH
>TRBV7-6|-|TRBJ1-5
ASSPGNGRGNQPQH
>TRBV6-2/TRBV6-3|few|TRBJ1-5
ASRLDGFNQPQH
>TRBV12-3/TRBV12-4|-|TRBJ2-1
ASSPAAAGTRSYNEQF
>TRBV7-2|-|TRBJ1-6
ASSRGGYSYNSPLH
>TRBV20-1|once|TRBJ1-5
SASWQGSNQPQH
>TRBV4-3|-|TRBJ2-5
ASSQHGEGTQY
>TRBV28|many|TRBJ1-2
ASSSTGLIYYGYT
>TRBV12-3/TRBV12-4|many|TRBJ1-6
ASSLVQGYSPLH
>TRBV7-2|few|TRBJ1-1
ASSLGLWGANTEAF
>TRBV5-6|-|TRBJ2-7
ASSSGTVGEQY
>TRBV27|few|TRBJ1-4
ASSLTGYGNEKLF
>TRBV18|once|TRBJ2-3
ASSPLASGETDTQY
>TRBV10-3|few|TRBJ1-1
AISASAPGGTEAF
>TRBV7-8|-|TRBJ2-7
ASSLGFLIYEQY
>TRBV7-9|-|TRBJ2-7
ASSAPTGGAYEQY
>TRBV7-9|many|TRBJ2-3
ASSFGLAGTDTQY
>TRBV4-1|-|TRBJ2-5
ASSQPPGLAVRETQY
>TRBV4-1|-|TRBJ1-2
ASSPYTPEGGYT
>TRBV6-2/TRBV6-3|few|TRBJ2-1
ASSSTGGLRNEQF
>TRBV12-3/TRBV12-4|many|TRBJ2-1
ASSIRTGVDDEQF
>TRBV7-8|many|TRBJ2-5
ASSPLGTAGEQETQY
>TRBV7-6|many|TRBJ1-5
ASSLGTGDQPQH
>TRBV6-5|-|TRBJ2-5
ASSYSMGQGETQY
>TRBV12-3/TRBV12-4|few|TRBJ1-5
ASSSGLQNQPQH
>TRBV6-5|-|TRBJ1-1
ASSYSRSPVSTEAF
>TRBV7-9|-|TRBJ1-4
ASTGPTGGEKLF
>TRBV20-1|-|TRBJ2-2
SARVRDYNTGELF
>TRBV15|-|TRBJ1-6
ASTEGFAYNSPLH